This T cell receptor beta chain stems from a study of blood T cell repertoires in COVID-19. Study overall: Spain, Italy and the United States supplied samples that represented acute and convalescent COVID-19. Nucleic acid was either cDNA or gDNA, and it came from T cells, B-cell-depleted T cells, or PBMCs.

Authors' analysis steps: The assay estimated nucleated cells by amplifying reference gene primers. Sequenced by immunoSEQ multiplex PCR; TCRdb stores in-frame clones only, minus some. Clone size and the V and J calls come from that table; the DNA yielded D and trimming. The sample yields 110,000 to 150,000 clones, around 80% seen once. CDR1 and CDR2 (germline): MNHEY, SVGAGI. The CDR3 runs 12 residues. V was pared by 2 bases and J by 13 bases, with 13 bases between. The sequenced material came from peripheral blood. The receptor was isolated from an older woman with acute or convalescent COVID-19. The rearrangement uses TRBV6-5 and TRBJ2-3; D is perhaps TRBD2 (5 bases). The CDR3: CASSYEGGPKYF. DNA for the CDR3: TGTGCCAGCAGTTACGAGGGCGGGCCCAAGTATTTT.